This TCR beta chain is drawn from a study of cytomegalovirus exposure and HLA in healthy donors. Findings and limits, study-wide: In vitro, three CMV-associated chains proved specific for CMV antigens. A missense variant in DCLRE1C was later tied to TCR beta V- and J-gene trimming.

The CDR3 has 14 amino acids. Trimming at V came to 3 bases and at J to 4 bases, leaving 5 bases not matched to a gene. CDR1 and CDR2 from the germline V gene are LNHDA and SQIVND (reference sequence). Regarding this clone: Its antigen is undetermined.

The PCR had 60 Vbeta and 13 Jbeta primers. As processed by the authors: About 10 million of some 80 million unique TCR beta chains were shared, per a later count. Only in-frame clones appear in the TCRdb table, and some are missing; sequencing was by immunoSEQ multiplex PCR. From that table come the V and J calls and clone size; the DNA was used to work out D and trimming. Here the sample table reports some 200,000 clones. This chain connects TRBV19 to TRBJ1-2; TRBD1 matches at 7 bases. Material for sequencing was PBMCs. The sequence was collected from a boy between 5 and 17 years old in good health and CMV-seronegative. For the CDR3, the DNA is TGTGCCAGTAGTATGGGGGACAGCCTCTATGGCTACACCTTC. Its protein product is CASSMGDSLYGYTF.